A selection of T cell receptor beta chains follows, all from one sample in a study of shared clonotypes between healthy human individuals. Generated by immunoSEQ multiplex PCR, the TCRdb table keeps only in-frame clones and is missing some. In the table there are around 1.9 million clones, 93% of which are singletons. Sequenced: naive CD8+ T cells from PBMCs. These receptor sequences come from a man aged 18 to 30 in good health. Some clones in this sample may be carry-over from other donors' samples. CDR3s include the opening cysteine and the closing phenylalanine or tryptophan. D genes are given only for firm matches. Size tells how often a clone was seen (once, few, many) or the class of an expanded clone, and some rows leave it out.

clone size: -; D gene: -; J gene: TRBJ1-2; V gene: TRBV9; CDR3 length: 15; CDR3 protein: CASSVVSRPNYGYTF; CDR3 DNA: TGTGCCAGCAGCGTAGTATCTCGGCCTAACTATGGCTACACCTTC
clone size: -; D gene: -; J gene: TRBJ2-2; V gene: TRBV19; CDR3 length: 14; CDR3 protein: CASSIAEGAGELFF; CDR3 DNA: TGTGCCAGTAGTATAGCGGAAGGCGCCGGGGAGCTGTTTTTT
clone size: -; D gene: TRBD1; J gene: TRBJ2-3; V gene: TRBV5-1; CDR3 length: 16; CDR3 protein: CASSLMGQGASDTQYF; CDR3 DNA: TGCGCCAGCAGCTTGATGGGACAGGGGGCAAGCGATACGCAGTATTTT
clone size: once; D gene: TRBD1; J gene: TRBJ2-5; V gene: TRBV6-5; CDR3 length: 16; CDR3 protein: CASSYSSGTGPETQYF; CDR3 DNA: TGTGCCAGCAGTTACTCTTCTGGGACAGGGCCTGAGACCCAGTACTTC
clone size: -; D gene: -; J gene: TRBJ2-7; V gene: TRBV6-5; CDR3 length: 15; CDR3 protein: CASSPSGQGHYEQYF; CDR3 DNA: TGTGCCAGCAGTCCCTCGGGGCAGGGACATTACGAGCAGTACTTC
clone size: -; D gene: -; J gene: TRBJ1-2; V gene: TRBV5-4; CDR3 length: 14; CDR3 protein: CASSLERQVRGYTF; CDR3 DNA: TGTGCCAGCAGCTTGGAAAGACAGGTGCGGGGCTACACCTTC
clone size: -; D gene: TRBD1; J gene: TRBJ2-7; V gene: TRBV29-1; CDR3 length: 15; CDR3 protein: CSVGTGGPSSYEQYF; CDR3 DNA: TGCAGCGTGGGAACAGGGGGGCCGAGCTCCTACGAGCAGTACTTC
clone size: -; D gene: -; J gene: TRBJ2-5; V gene: TRBV4-3; CDR3 length: 16; CDR3 protein: CASSQVGTMESETQYF; CDR3 DNA: TGCGCCAGCAGCCAAGTCGGGACAATGGAGTCGGAGACCCAGTACTTC
clone size: once; D gene: TRBD2; J gene: TRBJ2-1; V gene: TRBV2; CDR3 length: 18; CDR3 protein: CASSGPLAGGSGRNEQFF; CDR3 DNA: TGTGCCAGCAGTGGCCCACTAGCGGGAGGCTCGGGGAGAAATGAGCAGTTCTTC
clone size: -; D gene: -; J gene: TRBJ2-1; V gene: TRBV2; CDR3 length: 14; CDR3 protein: CASSETAIYNEQFF; CDR3 DNA: TGTGCCAGCAGTGAAACAGCGATCTACAATGAGCAGTTCTTC
clone size: -; D gene: TRBD1; J gene: TRBJ2-4; V gene: TRBV6-1; CDR3 length: 15; CDR3 protein: CASSRRDRGLDIQYF; CDR3 DNA: TGTGCCAGCAGCCGCCGGGACAGGGGGCTTGACATTCAGTACTTC
clone size: -; D gene: -; J gene: TRBJ1-2; V gene: TRBV9; CDR3 length: 12; CDR3 protein: CASSPQGQFYTF; CDR3 DNA: TGTGCCAGCAGCCCCCAAGGACAGTTCTACACCTTC
clone size: -; D gene: TRBD1; J gene: TRBJ2-7; V gene: TRBV7-9; CDR3 length: 13; CDR3 protein: CASSGQGPYEQYF; CDR3 DNA: TGTGCCAGCAGCGGACAGGGGCCATACGAGCAGTACTTC
clone size: -; D gene: TRBD1; J gene: TRBJ1-2; V gene: TRBV7-9; CDR3 length: 19; CDR3 protein: CASSLVGLDRSGLDYGYTF; CDR3 DNA: TGTGCCAGCAGCTTAGTCGGATTGGACAGGTCCGGTTTGGACTATGGCTACACCTTC
clone size: -; D gene: -; J gene: TRBJ2-3; V gene: TRBV27; CDR3 length: 15; CDR3 protein: CASSLGVRSTDTQYF; CDR3 DNA: TGTGCCAGCAGTTTGGGGGTCAGGTCCACAGATACGCAGTATTTT
clone size: few; D gene: -; J gene: TRBJ1-1; V gene: TRBV6-5; CDR3 length: 14; CDR3 protein: CASSYSKGNTEAFF; CDR3 DNA: TGTGCCAGCAGTTACTCTAAGGGTAACACTGAAGCTTTCTTT
clone size: -; D gene: -; J gene: TRBJ1-1; V gene: TRBV10-3; CDR3 length: 14; CDR3 protein: CAISDNTWGTEAFF; CDR3 DNA: TGTGCCATCAGTGATAACACCTGGGGGACTGAAGCTTTCTTT
clone size: -; D gene: -; J gene: TRBJ1-2; V gene: TRBV6-5; CDR3 length: 16; CDR3 protein: CASSYRLSRGSRGYTF; CDR3 DNA: TGTGCCAGCAGTTATCGGCTTTCCAGGGGTTCGAGGGGCTACACCTTC
clone size: -; D gene: -; J gene: TRBJ1-1; V gene: TRBV13; CDR3 length: 13; CDR3 protein: CASSSGGSTEAFF; CDR3 DNA: TGTGCCAGCAGTTCGGGGGGGTCCACTGAAGCTTTCTTT
clone size: -; D gene: TRBD1; J gene: TRBJ1-3; V gene: TRBV4-1; CDR3 length: 16; CDR3 protein: CASSQWDRGAGNTIYF; CDR3 DNA: TGCGCCAGCAGCCAATGGGACAGGGGAGCTGGAAACACCATATATTTT
clone size: -; D gene: -; J gene: TRBJ2-7; V gene: TRBV5-1; CDR3 length: 13; CDR3 protein: CASSPGYPYEQYF; CDR3 DNA: TGCGCCAGCAGCCCAGGATATCCATACGAGCAGTACTTC
clone size: -; D gene: -; J gene: TRBJ2-1; V gene: TRBV28; CDR3 length: 10; CDR3 protein: CATTRDAQFF; CDR3 DNA: TGTGCCACCACGAGGGATGCGCAGTTCTTC
clone size: -; D gene: -; J gene: TRBJ1-2; V gene: TRBV6-1; CDR3 length: 15; CDR3 protein: CASSERVWTLEGYTF; CDR3 DNA: TGTGCCAGCAGTGAACGTGTCTGGACATTGGAGGGCTACACCTTC
clone size: -; D gene: -; J gene: TRBJ1-3; V gene: TRBV2; CDR3 length: 17; CDR3 protein: CASSGLGTSALGNTIYF; CDR3 DNA: TGTGCCAGCAGTGGACTTGGGACAAGTGCGTTGGGAAACACCATATATTTT
clone size: -; D gene: -; J gene: TRBJ1-3; V gene: TRBV4-3; CDR3 length: 17; CDR3 protein: CASSQDRAALSGNTIYF; CDR3 DNA: TGCGCCAGCAGCCAAGATAGGGCAGCCCTGTCTGGAAACACCATATATTTT
clone size: -; D gene: -; J gene: TRBJ2-5; V gene: TRBV7-6; CDR3 length: 15; CDR3 protein: CASSSPLGGEETQYF; CDR3 DNA: TGTGCCAGCAGCTCTCCCCTGGGGGGCGAAGAGACCCAGTACTTC
clone size: -; D gene: -; J gene: TRBJ2-2; V gene: TRBV27; CDR3 length: 13; CDR3 protein: CASSISNTGELFF; CDR3 DNA: TGTGCCAGCAGTATCTCGAACACCGGGGAGCTGTTTTTT
clone size: -; D gene: -; J gene: TRBJ1-1; V gene: TRBV7-9; CDR3 length: 15; CDR3 protein: CASSSPASSNTEAFF; CDR3 DNA: TGTGCCAGCAGCTCCCCCGCGTCTTCGAACACTGAAGCTTTCTTT
clone size: -; D gene: TRBD1; J gene: TRBJ2-1; V gene: TRBV6-6; CDR3 length: 13; CDR3 protein: CASRSDRANEQFF; CDR3 DNA: TGTGCCAGCAGATCAGACAGGGCTAATGAGCAGTTCTTC
clone size: -; D gene: TRBD2; J gene: TRBJ2-3; V gene: TRBV9; CDR3 length: 15; CDR3 protein: CASSVYGRAVDTQYF; CDR3 DNA: TGTGCCAGCAGCGTATACGGGAGGGCCGTAGATACGCAGTATTTT
clone size: -; D gene: -; J gene: TRBJ2-1; V gene: TRBV11-2; CDR3 length: 13; CDR3 protein: CASSLGPRNEQFF; CDR3 DNA: TGTGCCAGCAGCTTAGGACCCCGCAATGAGCAGTTCTTC
clone size: once; D gene: TRBD2; J gene: TRBJ2-3; V gene: TRBV5-1; CDR3 length: 17; CDR3 protein: CASRTGTSGLATDTQYF; CDR3 DNA: TGCGCCAGCAGAACCGGGACTAGCGGACTAGCCACAGATACGCAGTATTTT
clone size: few; D gene: -; J gene: TRBJ1-1; V gene: TRBV2; CDR3 length: 13; CDR3 protein: CASSEASYTEAFF; CDR3 DNA: TGTGCCAGCAGTGAAGCCTCGTACACTGAAGCTTTCTTT
clone size: -; D gene: -; J gene: TRBJ2-3; V gene: TRBV9; CDR3 length: 13; CDR3 protein: CASSGTPSDTQYF; CDR3 DNA: TGTGCCAGCAGTGGGACGCCCTCGGATACGCAGTATTTT
clone size: -; D gene: TRBD2; J gene: TRBJ2-1; V gene: TRBV4-3; CDR3 length: 17; CDR3 protein: CASSQDSTSGSINEQFF; CDR3 DNA: TGCGCCAGCAGCCAAGACAGCACTAGCGGGAGTATTAATGAGCAGTTCTTC
clone size: few; D gene: TRBD1; J gene: TRBJ1-1; V gene: TRBV6-6; CDR3 length: 14; CDR3 protein: CASSYRDRDTEAFF; CDR3 DNA: TGTGCCAGCAGTTACCGGGACAGGGACACTGAAGCTTTCTTT
clone size: -; D gene: -; J gene: TRBJ2-5; V gene: TRBV7-2; CDR3 length: 11; CDR3 protein: CASSFGETQYF; CDR3 DNA: TGTGCCAGCAGCTTTGGGGAGACCCAGTACTTC
clone size: few; D gene: TRBD2; J gene: TRBJ2-5; V gene: TRBV5-1; CDR3 length: 16; CDR3 protein: CASSESGILGQETQYF; CDR3 DNA: TGCGCCAGCAGCGAGAGCGGGATCCTGGGCCAAGAGACCCAGTACTTC
clone size: -; D gene: TRBD2; J gene: TRBJ2-5; V gene: TRBV15; CDR3 length: 16; CDR3 protein: CATNKGLAGGIETQYF; CDR3 DNA: TGTGCCACCAATAAGGGACTAGCGGGGGGAATAGAGACCCAGTACTTC
clone size: -; D gene: -; J gene: TRBJ2-7; V gene: TRBV19; CDR3 length: 14; CDR3 protein: CASSIFGTHYEQYF; CDR3 DNA: TGTGCCAGTAGTATTTTTGGGACCCACTACGAGCAGTACTTC
clone size: -; D gene: -; J gene: TRBJ2-5; V gene: TRBV7-2; CDR3 length: 16; CDR3 protein: CASSQGYTLYQETQYF; CDR3 DNA: TGTGCCAGCAGCCAGGGGTATACACTGTACCAAGAGACCCAGTACTTC
clone size: -; D gene: -; J gene: TRBJ2-7; V gene: TRBV28; CDR3 length: 15; CDR3 protein: CASHPRAGRVYEQYF; CDR3 DNA: TGTGCCAGCCATCCTCGGGCAGGTCGAGTCTACGAGCAGTACTTC
clone size: -; D gene: -; J gene: TRBJ2-1; V gene: TRBV27; CDR3 length: 16; CDR3 protein: CASSTLLAITYNEQFF; CDR3 DNA: TGTGCCAGCAGTACCCTTCTAGCGATTACGTACAATGAGCAGTTCTTC
clone size: few; D gene: -; J gene: TRBJ1-3; V gene: TRBV4-2; CDR3 length: 17; CDR3 protein: CASSQDWGTLSGNTIYF; CDR3 DNA: TGTGCCAGCAGCCAAGATTGGGGCACTCTCTCTGGAAACACCATATATTTT
clone size: once; D gene: -; J gene: TRBJ2-7; V gene: TRBV27; CDR3 length: 14; CDR3 protein: CASSLLGPTYEQYF; CDR3 DNA: TGTGCCAGCAGTCTTTTGGGGCCAACCTACGAGCAGTACTTC
clone size: once; D gene: -; J gene: TRBJ1-1; V gene: TRBV5-1; CDR3 length: 14; CDR3 protein: CASSLDAANTEAFF; CDR3 DNA: TGCGCCAGCAGCTTGGACGCAGCGAACACTGAAGCTTTCTTT
clone size: -; D gene: -; J gene: TRBJ2-7; V gene: TRBV5-1; CDR3 length: 14; CDR3 protein: CASSLEGGLYEQYF; CDR3 DNA: TGCGCCAGCAGCTTGGAAGGGGGGCTCTACGAGCAGTACTTC
clone size: few; D gene: -; J gene: TRBJ2-7; V gene: TRBV7-9; CDR3 length: 13; CDR3 protein: CASSLTIQGEQYF; CDR3 DNA: TGTGCCAGCAGCTTAACCATACAGGGCGAGCAGTACTTC
clone size: -; D gene: TRBD1; J gene: TRBJ1-1; V gene: TRBV27; CDR3 length: 15; CDR3 protein: CASSPRTGLNTEAFF; CDR3 DNA: TGTGCCAGCAGTCCCCGGACAGGGCTGAACACTGAAGCTTTCTTT
clone size: few; D gene: -; J gene: TRBJ1-2; V gene: TRBV7-8; CDR3 length: 14; CDR3 protein: CASSLEPGDHGYTF; CDR3 DNA: TGTGCCAGCAGCTTAGAACCAGGGGATCATGGCTACACCTTC
clone size: few; D gene: TRBD1; J gene: TRBJ1-1; V gene: TRBV19; CDR3 length: 15; CDR3 protein: CASSLGQGPNTEAFF; CDR3 DNA: TGTGCCAGTAGTCTTGGACAGGGTCCCAACACTGAAGCTTTCTTT
clone size: -; D gene: TRBD1; J gene: TRBJ2-7; V gene: TRBV28; CDR3 length: 17; CDR3 protein: CASSLPTPDREPYEQYF; CDR3 DNA: TGTGCCAGCAGTTTGCCCACCCCGGACAGGGAACCCTACGAGCAGTACTTC